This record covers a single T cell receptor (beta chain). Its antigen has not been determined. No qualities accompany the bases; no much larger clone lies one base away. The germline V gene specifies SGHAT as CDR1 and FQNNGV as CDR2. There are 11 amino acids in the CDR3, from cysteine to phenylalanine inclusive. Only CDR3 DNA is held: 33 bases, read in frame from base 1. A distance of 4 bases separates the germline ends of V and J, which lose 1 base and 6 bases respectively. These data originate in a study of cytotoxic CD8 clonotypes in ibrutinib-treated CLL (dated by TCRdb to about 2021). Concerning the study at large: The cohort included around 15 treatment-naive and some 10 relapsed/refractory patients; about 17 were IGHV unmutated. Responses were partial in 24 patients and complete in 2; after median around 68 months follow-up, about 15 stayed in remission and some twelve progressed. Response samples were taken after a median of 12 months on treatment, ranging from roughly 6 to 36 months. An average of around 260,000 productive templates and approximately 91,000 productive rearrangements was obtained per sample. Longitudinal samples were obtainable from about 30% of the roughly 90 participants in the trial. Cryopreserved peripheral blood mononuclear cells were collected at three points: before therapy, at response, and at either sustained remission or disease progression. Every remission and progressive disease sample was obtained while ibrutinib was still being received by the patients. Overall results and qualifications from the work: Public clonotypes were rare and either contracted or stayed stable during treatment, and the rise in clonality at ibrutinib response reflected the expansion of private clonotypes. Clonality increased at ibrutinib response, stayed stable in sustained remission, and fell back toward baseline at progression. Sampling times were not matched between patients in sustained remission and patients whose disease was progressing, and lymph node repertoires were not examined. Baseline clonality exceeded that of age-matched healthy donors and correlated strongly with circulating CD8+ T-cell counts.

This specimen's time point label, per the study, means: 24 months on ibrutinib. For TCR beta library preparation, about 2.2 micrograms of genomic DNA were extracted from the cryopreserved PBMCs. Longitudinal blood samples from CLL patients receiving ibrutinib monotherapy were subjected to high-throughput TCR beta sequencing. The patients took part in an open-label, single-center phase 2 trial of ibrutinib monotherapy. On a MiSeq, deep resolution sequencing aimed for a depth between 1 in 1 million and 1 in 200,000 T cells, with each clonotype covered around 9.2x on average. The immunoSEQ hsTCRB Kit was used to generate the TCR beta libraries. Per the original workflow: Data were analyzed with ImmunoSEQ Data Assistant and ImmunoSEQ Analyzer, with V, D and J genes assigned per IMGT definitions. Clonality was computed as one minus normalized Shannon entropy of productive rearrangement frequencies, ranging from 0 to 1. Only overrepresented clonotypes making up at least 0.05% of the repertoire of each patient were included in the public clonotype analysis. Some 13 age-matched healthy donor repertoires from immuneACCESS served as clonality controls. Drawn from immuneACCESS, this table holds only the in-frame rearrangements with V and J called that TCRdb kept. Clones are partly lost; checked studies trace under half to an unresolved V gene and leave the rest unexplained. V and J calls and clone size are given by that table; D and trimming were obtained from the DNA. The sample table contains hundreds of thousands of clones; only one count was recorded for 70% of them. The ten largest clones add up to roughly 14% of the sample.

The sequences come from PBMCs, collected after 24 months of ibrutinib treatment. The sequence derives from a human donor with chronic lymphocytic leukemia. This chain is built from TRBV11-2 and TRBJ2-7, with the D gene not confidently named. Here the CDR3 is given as CASSLVAEQYF. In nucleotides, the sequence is TGTGCCAGCAGCTTAGTGGCCGAGCAGTACTTC.